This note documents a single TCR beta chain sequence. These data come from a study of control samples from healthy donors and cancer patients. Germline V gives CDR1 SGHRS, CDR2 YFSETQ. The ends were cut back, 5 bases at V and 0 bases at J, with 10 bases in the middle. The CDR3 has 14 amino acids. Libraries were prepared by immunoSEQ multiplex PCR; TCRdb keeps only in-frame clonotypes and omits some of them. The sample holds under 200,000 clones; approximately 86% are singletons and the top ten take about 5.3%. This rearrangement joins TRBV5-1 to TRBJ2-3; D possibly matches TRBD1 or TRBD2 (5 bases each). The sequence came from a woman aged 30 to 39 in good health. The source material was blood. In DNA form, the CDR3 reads TGCGCCAGCAGGGGGACCGCTAGCACAGATACGCAGTATTTT. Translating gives CASRGTASTDTQYF. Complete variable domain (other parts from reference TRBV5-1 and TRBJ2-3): KAGVTQTPRYLIKTRGQQVTLSCSPISGHRSVSWYQQTPGQGLQFLFEYFSETQRNKGNFPGRFSGRQFSNSRSEMNVSTLELGDSALYLCASRGTASTDTQYFGPGTRLTVL.